One sample yielded the 6 T cell receptor beta chains listed below, sequenced in a study of T cell changes during pregnancy in multiple sclerosis. Using immunoSEQ multiplex PCR, the repertoire was profiled, and TCRdb retains in-frame clones only, with some absent. The sample yields tens of thousands of clones, 85% to 95% seen once. The sample in question was peripheral blood, obtained after pregnancy. These receptors originate from a female donor with multiple sclerosis, enrolled in a pregnancy study.

V gene TRBV4-1 combines with J gene TRBJ1-3, with unresolved D. CDR1 MGHRA and CDR2 YSYEKL come from the germline V gene. The V end lost 1 base, the J end lost 0 bases, and 7 bases lay between the germline ends. CDR3 length: 15 amino acids. The CDR3 DNA follows: TGCGCCAGCAGCCAAGGACAAGTCTCTGGAAACACCATATATTTT. It encodes CASSQGQVSGNTIYF.

CDR3 sequence reads: CASSLDRASGAGANVLTF. The CDR3 DNA reads TGTGCCAGCAGCTTAGACAGGGCTTCTGGCGCTGGGGCCAACGTCCTGACTTTC. This sequence joins TRBV7-3 and TRBJ2-6; 7 nucleotides line up with TRBD1. The V segment lost 2 bases and the J segment 2 bases; nucleotides outside the gene matches: 9. CDR3 length equals 18 residues. Germline V gene lookup returns CDR1 SGHTA and CDR2 FQGTGA.

V gene TRBV29-1 combines with J gene TRBJ1-2; D is undetermined. This CDR3 has 13 residues. Germline V gene data show CDR1 as SQVTM and CDR2 as ANQGSEA. V lost 4 bases, J lost 2 bases, and 11 bases lay in between. CDR3 bases: TGCAGCGTTGGCGACTTGCACAACTATGGCTACACCTTC. Its translation: CSVGDLHNYGYTF.

CDR3 coding DNA: TGTGCCAGCATCAACGTAGGCGGGGGCTACGAGCAGTACTTC. Translation: CASINVGGGYEQYF. This rearrangement joins TRBV27 to TRBJ2-7, with 7 bases aligning to TRBD2. Germline V gene sequence: CDR1 MNHEY, CDR2 SMNVEV (reference sequence). There are 14 residues in the CDR3. V lost 7 bases and J lost 3; bases outside the gene matches: 9.

The CDR3 region has the DNA TGTGCCAGCAGCTACGGGACTAGCGGAGCCCATAGCACAGATACGCAGTATTTT. It translates to CASSYGTSGAHSTDTQYF. The chain employs TRBV7-3 and TRBJ2-3, with 11 bases identical to TRBD2. Germline V lookup: CDR1 SGHTA, CDR2 FQGTGA. This CDR3 is 18 amino acids long. The V segment lost 4 bases and the J segment 0 bases; nucleotides outside the gene matches: 9.

The rearrangement links TRBV5-5 to TRBJ2-7; tentative D call: TRBD2 (6 bases). This CDR3 spans 13 amino acids. The germline gives CDR1 SGHKS, CDR2 YYEKEE (reference sequence). V was trimmed by 4 bases and J by 6 bases, leaving 14 bases between them. As DNA, the CDR3 is TGTGCCAGCAGCGTCTATCCGGGAGCCGAGCAGTACTTC. This gives the protein CASSVYPGAEQYF.